Reported below is one T cell receptor (beta chain). The length of the CDR3 is 15 residues. V lost 4 bases and J 1 base, leaving 15 bases between the germline ends. Looked up from germline, CDR1 is SGHKS and CDR2 is YYEKEE (reference sequence). The entry originates in a study of blood T cell repertoires in COVID-19. The protocol was immunoSEQ multiplex PCR, while the TCRdb copy is restricted to in-frame clones and leaves out a portion. The table records approximately 200,000 clones, approximately 78% of them present only once. The clonotype originates from an elderly woman with COVID-19, enrolled during active disease. Input material: peripheral blood. V usage is TRBV5-5 and J usage is TRBJ2-7; a weak D match, TRBD1 (6 bases). CDR3 residues: CASSIAPGTSYEQYF. Here the CDR3 DNA reads TGTGCCAGCAGCATAGCACCCGGGACATCCTACGAGCAGTACTTC.